Ten or more counts support the clone carrying this TCR beta chain. The antigen is not known. The data stem from a study of T-cell reconstitution after alpha-beta-depleted transplantation in children. Study-wide results and caveats: Reportedly, alpha-beta T cells present about two months post-transplant originated from several hundred expanded clones of graft origin. It was surviving recipient T cells and thymic progenitors that gave some patients high TCRbeta diversity at day 60. Once a year had passed after transplant, T-cell counts and diversity came mostly from newly produced T cells.

The authors prepared the TCRbeta library with unique molecular identifiers. TCRdb independently ran MiXCR on the PCR reads; one entry per CDR3 protein. The profile covers roughly 100,000 distinct CDR3 sequences, with roughly 6% appearing a single time and around 5.6% taken by the ten largest. The material was PBMCs, mostly from graft donor cells, obtained 60 days after TCRalphabeta/CD19-depleted stem cell transplant. This TCR came from a female patient aged 2-9 years who had a stem cell transplant for Fanconi anemia, so the T cells may come from the graft donor.

The CDR3 coding sequence is TGCGCCAGCAGCACCTTTAGTAGCGGGGGTCCCTACGAGCAGTACTTC. It yields the protein CASSTFSSGGPYEQYF. V is TRBV5-1 and J is TRBJ2-7; the match to TRBD2 covers 9 bases. Trimming at V came to 4 bases and at J to 2 bases, leaving 10 bases not matched to a gene. CDR1 SGHRS and CDR2 YFSETQ come from the germline V gene. The length of the CDR3 is 16 residues.